Shown below are 22 T cell receptor beta chains from a single sample sequenced in a study of a mutant IDH1 vaccine in newly diagnosed glioma. Profiling relied on immunoSEQ multiplex PCR, and the TCRdb table lists in-frame clones only, not all of them. This sample has about 23,000 clones, with 84% found just once. Time point defined: week 47, end of study. With topical imiquimod, each dose of the vaccine consisted of 300 ug of mutant IDH1 20-mer peptide. Their antigens remain unidentified. The specimen was PBMCs, collected from a glioma patient whose treatment included an IDH1 peptide vaccine. All receptors derive from a man aged 40-55 years with glioma.

This rearrangement joins TRBV6-5 to TRBJ2-7, with a tentative D call TRBD1 (6 bases). The CDR3 consists of 12 residues. Germline CDR1 MNHEY, CDR2 SVGAGI. Trimming removed 5 bases from V and 6 bases from J, with 11 bases in between. The CDR3 region is CASSTGSREQYF. In nucleotides, the CDR3 is TGTGCCAGCAGTACAGGGTCCCGCGAGCAGTACTTC.

This chain links TRBV5-5 with TRBJ2-7, with TRBD2 identical over 14 bases. CDR3 size: 17 residues. From germline, CDR1 is SGHKS and CDR2 YYEKEE (reference sequence). With V trimmed by 0 bases and J by 4 bases, 6 bases remained unmatched. The CDR3 loop reads CASSLVPGLAGAYEQYF. CDR3 nucleotide sequence: TGTGCCAGCAGCTTGGTGCCGGGACTAGCGGGAGCGTACGAGCAGTACTTC.

The chain's CDR3 is CAAQSGSAEQYF. Here the CDR3 DNA reads TGCGCAGCGCAAAGCGGGAGTGCCGAGCAGTACTTC. This rearrangement joins TRBV29-1 to TRBJ2-7; 8 positions match TRBD2. Germline-derived CDR1 and CDR2 are SQVTM and ANQGSEA. The CDR3 extends over 12 amino acids.

This chain joins TRBV2 and TRBJ2-1; 13 nucleotides align to TRBD2. The CDR3 loop spans 15 amino acids. V shed 5 bases, J shed 8 bases, and the junction held 6 bases outside the gene matches. CDR1 and CDR2 (germline): SNHLY, FYNNEI. In nucleotides, the CDR3 is TGTGCCAGCAGTCCTACTAGCGGGAGGGGTCATGAGCAGTTCTTC. Translated, it gives CASSPTSGRGHEQFF.

This clone qualifies as medium-sized. This sequence joins TRBV6-5 and TRBJ1-5, with a tentative D call TRBD1 (6 bases). The CDR3 loop spans 15 amino acids. Germline CDR1 reads MNHEY; CDR2 reads SVGAGI. V lost 2 bases and J 5 bases, leaving 13 bases between the germline ends. The CDR3, as DNA: TGTGCCAGCAGTTACACGGGGGGCACGGATCAGCCCCAGCATTTT. Translated, it gives CASSYTGGTDQPQHF.

The V gene is TRBV6-5, the J gene TRBJ2-2; a possible D gene is TRBD1 (7 bases). Germline-derived CDR1 and CDR2 are MNHEY and SVGAGI. The CDR3 runs to 15 residues. With 6 bases removed from V and 1 base from J, the gap between germline ends came to 12 bases. Written as DNA, the CDR3 is TGTGCCAGCAGGCCTCAGGGGGGGAACACCGGGGAGCTGTTTTTT. Amino acid sequence: CASRPQGGNTGELFF.

The chain carries TRBV7-2 and TRBJ1-4; 9 bases match TRBD1. Trimming took 5 bases from V and 10 from J; bases not matched to a gene: 11. The CDR3 totals 15 residues. Germline V CDR1 and CDR2: SGHTA, FQGNSA. The chain's CDR3 is CASSAGTGFGLKLFF. The CDR3 DNA sequence: TGTGCCAGCAGCGCAGGGACAGGGTTCGGGCTAAAACTGTTTTTT.

The gene calls are TRBV5-6 and TRBJ2-7, with D maybe TRBD2 (5 bases). Trimming pared 4 bases from V and 5 bases from J, leaving 13 bases between. The CDR3 loop spans 13 amino acids. Per the germline V gene, CDR1 is SGHDT and CDR2 is YYEEEE. CDR3 sequence (DNA): TGTGCCAGCAGCCAAGGAGGTTCCAACGAGCAGTACTTC. This encodes CASSQGGSNEQYF.

The V and J genes are TRBV7-2 and TRBJ2-1, with 10 bases matching TRBD2. The length of the CDR3 is 18 residues. The V and J ends lost 4 bases and 1 base, in that order; junction bases with no gene match: 10. Germline loops: CDR1 SGHTA, CDR2 FQGNSA. CDR3 amino acids: CASSSQRKREGSYNEQFF. DNA for the CDR3: TGTGCCAGCAGCTCCCAAAGAAAGCGGGAGGGATCCTACAATGAGCAGTTCTTC.

V and J are TRBV6-5 and TRBJ1-5; D is ambiguous. Germline lookup yields CDR1 MNHEY and CDR2 SVGAGI. The CDR3 is 14 amino acids. The ends were cut back, 4 bases at V and 0 bases at J, with 7 bases in the middle. The CDR3 spells CASSSRYSNQPQHF. CDR3 nucleotide sequence: TGTGCCAGCAGTTCCAGGTATAGCAATCAGCCCCAGCATTTT.

The chain couples TRBV19 to TRBJ2-4; no clear D gene. Trimming shortened V by 1 base and J by 0 bases, and 16 bases separated the two germline ends. Germline CDR1 LNHDA, CDR2 SQIVND (reference sequence). The CDR3 has 18 amino acids. The CDR3 region is CASSIGPNFHLAKNIQYF. CDR3 coding DNA: TGTGCCAGTAGTATAGGACCCAATTTCCATCTAGCCAAAAACATTCAGTACTTC. Together with reference TRBV19 and TRBJ2-4, the CDR3 gives the full variable domain: DGGITQSPKYLFRKEGQNVTLSCEQNLNHDAMYWYRQDPGQGLRLIYYSQIVNDFQKGDIAEGYSVSREKKESFPLTVTSAQKNPTAFYLCASSIGPNFHLAKNIQYFGAGTRLSVL.

The J gene is TRBJ2-5, the V gene TRBV11-2, with D uncertain. There are 13 residues in the CDR3. The V end was cut by 2 bases, the J end by 5 bases, with 9 bases between. Germline CDR1 reads SGHAT; CDR2 reads FQNNGV. This CDR3 is CASSLIALETQYF. The CDR3 nucleotides read TGTGCCAGCAGCTTAATCGCACTGGAGACCCAGTACTTC. Supplemented by reference TRBV11-2 and TRBJ2-5, the full variable domain reads EAGVAQSPRYKIIEKRQSVAFWCNPISGHATLYWYQQILGQGPKLLIQFQNNGVVDDSQLPKDRFSAERLKGVDSTLKIQPAKLEDSAVYLCASSLIALETQYFGPGTRLLVL.

This chain links TRBV7-8 with TRBJ1-2; D unresolved. From germline, CDR1 is SGHVS and CDR2 FQNEAQ. With 3 bases removed from V and 4 bases from J, the gap between germline ends came to 6 bases. The CDR3 covers 12 residues. CDR3 nucleotide sequence: TGTGCCAGCAGCTTTCAGTCCTATGGCTACACCTTC. This gives the protein CASSFQSYGYTF.

The rearrangement joins TRBV6-4 to TRBJ2-7; 8 nucleotides match TRBD2. Germline V lookup: CDR1 MRHNA, CDR2 SNTAGT. CDR3 size: 16 residues. V lost 0 bases to trimming and J lost 3 bases; unmatched junction nucleotides: 7. CDR3 in DNA: TGTGCCAGCAGTGACTCCGCGGGGACTAGTGTCTACGAGCAGTACTTC. This sequence encodes CASSDSAGTSVYEQYF.

V usage is TRBV2 and J usage is TRBJ2-7, with unresolved D. There are 12 residues in the CDR3. Deletions cut 6 bases from V and 6 bases from J, with 12 bases between. Germline CDR1 and CDR2: SNHLY and FYNNEI. CDR3 loop: CASSWVSLEQYF. Written as DNA, the CDR3 is TGTGCCAGCAGCTGGGTCAGTCTCGAGCAGTACTTC.

This sequence joins TRBV4-1 and TRBJ1-1, with D unresolved. Germline loops: CDR1 MGHRA, CDR2 YSYEKL. The CDR3 spans 12 residues. The V gene lost 6 bases and the J gene lost 2 bases, with 7 bases spanning the gap. Here the CDR3 reads CASSLTNTEAFF. The CDR3 DNA reads TGCGCCAGCAGTCTTACTAACACTGAAGCTTTCTTT.

The genes are TRBV4-3 and TRBJ2-5, with TRBD1 matching 7 bases. Trimming removed 0 bases from V and 2 bases from J; junction bases left unmatched: 0. This CDR3 is built from 14 residues. Germline V gives CDR1 LGHNA, CDR2 YSLEER. CDR3 region: CASSQDRGQETQYF. The CDR3 region has the DNA TGCGCCAGCAGCCAAGACAGGGGGCAAGAGACCCAGTACTTC.

V and J are TRBV19 and TRBJ2-3, with no clear D. The CDR3 runs 12 residues. Germline CDR1 and CDR2: LNHDA and SQIVND (reference sequence). The V end lost 3 bases, the J end lost 5 bases, and 6 bases lay between the germline ends. The CDR3 region has the DNA TGTGCCAGTAGTATCTCTTTAGATACGCAGTATTTT. This codes for CASSISLDTQYF. Complete variable domain (other parts from reference TRBV19 and TRBJ2-3): DGGITQSPKYLFRKEGQNVTLSCEQNLNHDAMYWYRQDPGQGLRLIYYSQIVNDFQKGDIAEGYSVSREKKESFPLTVTSAQKNPTAFYLCASSISLDTQYFGPGTRLTVL.

This clone turned up a few times. The genes are TRBV7-2 and TRBJ2-3, with 7 positions matching TRBD2. Germline CDR1 is SGHTA and CDR2 is FQGNSA. CDR3 length equals 16 residues. The ends lost 1 base at V and 1 base at J; junction bases unmatched: 5. CDR3 in amino acids: CASSLEGTTRTDTQYF. CDR3 bases: TGTGCCAGCAGCTTAGAAGGGACTACCCGCACAGATACGCAGTATTTT.

The rearrangement uses TRBV5-1 and TRBJ2-5; D is unresolved. The CDR3 spans 14 residues. Per germline, CDR1 SGHRS and CDR2 YFSETQ. Trimming took 0 bases from V and 0 from J, leaving 6 bases between them. The CDR3 protein is CASSLAGDQETQYF. In DNA form, the CDR3 reads TGCGCCAGCAGCTTGGCGGGTGACCAAGAGACCCAGTACTTC.

CDR3 sequence: CAIGRTGTTDTQYF. For the CDR3, the DNA is TGTGCCATCGGGAGGACGGGGACCACAGATACGCAGTATTTT. The gene calls are TRBV10-3 and TRBJ2-3, with D perhaps TRBD2 (6 bases). This CDR3 contains 14 residues. With 8 bases removed from V and 2 bases from J, the gap between germline ends came to 14 bases. The germline CDR1 and CDR2 sequences are ENHRY and SYGVKD.

This chain uses TRBV5-6 with TRBJ2-3; 13 bases map to TRBD2. With V trimmed by 2 bases and J by 6 bases, 12 bases remained unmatched. This CDR3 spans 18 amino acids. The V gene's germline CDR1 is SGHDT and CDR2 YYEEEE. The CDR3 region has the DNA TGTGCCAGCAGCTTTACTAGCGGGAGGGCCAGATTGCTTGATACGCAGTATTTT. Amino acids: CASSFTSGRARLLDTQYF.